These 20 T cell receptor beta chains were sequenced from one sample in a study of beta chain features in type 1 diabetes. Findings of the study overall: Moderate but significant shortening of TCRB CDR3s was recorded in all four CD4+ subsets from Type 1 diabetes patients.

These receptors' antigens are unknown. Sequencing targeted expressed TCRB transcripts, as all isolated RNA had been reverse transcribed. The assay was immunoSEQ multiplex PCR, and TCRdb's table has in-frame clones only and misses some. The sample carries under 850,000 clones, under 15% recorded once. The specimen sequenced was naive CD4+ T cells from blood. The receptors stem from a man aged 18 to 35 with type 1 diabetes.

The V gene is TRBV6-1, the J gene TRBJ2-7, with TRBD1 as a possible D gene (5 bases). The CDR3 sequence is 13 residues long. Germline CDR1 is MNHNS and CDR2 is SASEGT. V was pared by 0 bases and J by 5 bases, with 8 bases between. The CDR3 loop is CASSEAQGNEQYF. In nucleotides, the CDR3 is TGTGCCAGCAGTGAAGCCCAGGGCAACGAGCAGTACTTC.

The chain couples TRBV7-9 to TRBJ2-1; D may be TRBD2 (6 bases). The germline V gene has CDR1 SEHNR and CDR2 FQNEAQ (reference sequence). Trimming stripped 3 bases from V and 1 base from J, with 10 bases between. This CDR3 spans 15 amino acids. CDR3: CASSLREESYNEQFF. DNA for the CDR3: TGTGCCAGCAGCTTGAGGGAGGAGTCCTACAATGAGCAGTTCTTC.

The chain's CDR3 is CASSKQGPNTEAFF. CDR3 nucleotide sequence: TGTGCCAGCAGTAAACAGGGACCGAACACTGAAGCTTTCTTT. The chain couples TRBV6-5 to TRBJ1-1; tentative D call: TRBD1 (6 bases). CDR1 MNHEY and CDR2 SVGAGI come from the germline V gene. The CDR3 consists of 14 residues. V was pared by 5 bases and J by 1 base, with 11 bases between.

This clone was counted only a few times. The chain joins TRBV10-3 to TRBJ2-7; D remains ambiguous. CDR1 is ENHRY, CDR2 SYGVKD, per germline. V was trimmed by 3 bases and J by 6 bases, leaving 12 bases between them. The CDR3 extends over 13 amino acids. This CDR3 is CAISDDRLGEQYF. Written as DNA, the CDR3 is TGTGCCATCAGTGACGATAGGCTTGGCGAGCAGTACTTC.

V is TRBV5-1 and J is TRBJ1-1, with D tentatively TRBD1 (6 bases). This CDR3 has 15 residues. Germline CDR1 is SGHRS and CDR2 is YFSETQ. Trimming left V 4 bases short and J 0 bases short, with 13 bases between. The CDR3 sequence is CASSLTGTMNTEAFF. The CDR3 coding sequence is TGCGCCAGCAGCCTCACCGGGACAATGAACACTGAAGCTTTCTTT.

In this sample, this clone turned up a few times. The chain is built from TRBV7-2 and TRBJ2-2; D not resolved. The germline CDR1 and CDR2 sequences are SGHTA and FQGNSA. The CDR3 runs to 12 residues. The V and J ends lost 10 bases and 2 bases respectively, with 8 bases between them. The CDR3 nucleotides are TGTGCCACCTGGATCAACACCGGGGAGCTGTTTTTT. It encodes CATWINTGELFF.

This clone turned up a few times. The rearrangement uses TRBV30 and TRBJ2-1; TRBD1 agrees at 10 bases. Germline V gene lookup returns CDR1 GTSNPN and CDR2 SVGIG (reference sequence). The CDR3 contains 12 residues. The ends lost 1 base at V and 11 bases at J; junction bases unmatched: 2. The CDR3 loop is CAWSGTGGKQFF. The CDR3 bases are TGTGCCTGGAGTGGGACAGGGGGAAAGCAGTTCTTC.

This clone appeared once. Within the sample, other DNA sequences also encode this same CDR3. The V call is TRBV6-5, the J call TRBJ1-1; D is undetermined. The CDR3 consists of 15 residues. Germline CDR1 and CDR2: MNHEY and SVGAGI. V lost 0 bases and J lost 2, with 10 bases in between. CDR3 nucleotides: TGTGCCAGCAGTTACTCGGGCAGGTCAAACACTGAAGCTTTCTTT. It is translated as CASSYSGRSNTEAFF.

V usage is TRBV30 and J usage is TRBJ1-1; D is uncertain. This CDR3 is built from 11 residues. Trimming took off 3 bases at V and 3 bases at J, with 5 bases between the two ends. Germline loops: CDR1 GTSNPN, CDR2 SVGIG (reference sequence). CDR3 protein: CAWRTYTEAFF. In nucleotides, the CDR3 is TGTGCCTGGAGGACATACACTGAAGCTTTCTTT.

This clone was counted only a few times. The chain recombines TRBV10-2 with TRBJ2-3, with D possibly matching TRBD1 (5 bases). The CDR3 covers 12 residues. Germline-derived CDR1 and CDR2 are WSHSY and SAAADI. Deletions cut 7 bases from V and 1 base from J, with 6 bases between. CDR3 DNA: TGCGCCAGCATGGGGCGCACAGATACGCAGTATTTT. Translation: CASMGRTDTQYF.

This clone was counted between two and nine times. V usage is TRBV2 and J usage is TRBJ1-1; D uncertain. Between the trimmed V and J ends, which lost 6 bases and 5 bases, there was a span of 16 bases. The germline V gene encodes CDR1 SNHLY and CDR2 FYNNEI. This CDR3 is built from 14 residues. The CDR3, as DNA: TGTGCCAGCAGCCCCGGACGAGCCGGGACTGAAGCTTTCTTT. This codes for CASSPGRAGTEAFF. Together with reference TRBV2 and TRBJ1-1, the CDR3 gives the full variable domain: EPEVTQTPSHQVTQMGQEVILRCVPISNHLYFYWYRQILGQKVEFLVSFYNNEISEKSEIFDDQFSVERPDGSNFTLKIRSTKLEDSAMYFCASSPGRAGTEAFFGQGTRLTVV.

The gene calls are TRBV7-9 and TRBJ1-1; D remains unclear. The CDR3 contains 13 residues. V was clipped by 5 bases and J by 1 base, with 8 bases between them. From germline, CDR1 is SEHNR and CDR2 FQNEAQ (reference sequence). The CDR3 region has the DNA TGTGCCAGCAGCCCTCCGGGGAACACTGAAGCTTTCTTT. Translating it yields CASSPPGNTEAFF.

The chain employs TRBV2 and TRBJ1-5; D possibly corresponds to TRBD1 (6 bases). Trimming took off 7 bases at V and 7 bases at J, with 11 bases between the two ends. The V gene's germline CDR1 is SNHLY and CDR2 FYNNEI. The CDR3 runs to 12 residues. The CDR3 DNA sequence: TGTGCCAGCACCAGAGGACAGCAGCCCCAGCATTTT. It codes for CASTRGQQPQHF.

The rearrangement links TRBV11-3 to TRBJ2-7; 9 nucleotides match TRBD1. Germline lookup yields CDR1 SGHNT and CDR2 YENEEA. The CDR3 contains 14 residues. V trimming: 5 bases; J trimming: 4 bases; junction bases outside the gene matches: 6. CDR3 DNA sequence: TGTGCCAGCAGCACCGGGACAGGGCCGTACGAGCAGTACTTC. Translation: CASSTGTGPYEQYF.

This clone has just a few counts. This chain joins TRBV6-5 and TRBJ1-5; D is ambiguous. V gave up 6 bases and J gave up 0 bases, with 9 bases separating them. CDR1 and CDR2 from the germline V gene are MNHEY and SVGAGI. This CDR3 contains 14 residues. In DNA, the CDR3 is TGTGCCAGCAGCCTCTATTCTAGCAATCAGCCCCAGCATTTT. Translated, it gives CASSLYSSNQPQHF.

The table lists this clone with a few counts. The gene calls are TRBV10-3 and TRBJ1-4; D ambiguous. The V end lost 5 bases, the J end lost 3 bases, and 13 bases lay between the germline ends. The length of the CDR3 is 15 residues. Germline V gene data show CDR1 as ENHRY and CDR2 as SYGVKD. This CDR3 reads CAISREGAANEKLFF. The CDR3 nucleotides are TGTGCCATCAGTCGGGAGGGCGCAGCTAATGAAAAACTGTTTTTT.

J is TRBJ1-1 and V is TRBV19; no reliable D call. Trimming removed 5 bases at V and 4 bases at J, with 11 bases between. The CDR3 has 13 residues. Germline CDR1 is LNHDA and CDR2 is SQIVND (reference sequence). The CDR3, as DNA: TGTGCCAGTAGTCGGGCGCCGGGCACTGAAGCTTTCTTT. Protein: CASSRAPGTEAFF.

The rearrangement links TRBV2 to TRBJ2-7; D perhaps matches TRBD2 (6 bases). The germline V and J ends were trimmed by 6 bases and 6 bases, with 18 bases remaining between them. This CDR3 is 14 amino acids long. Germline CDR1 reads SNHLY; CDR2 reads FYNNEI. CDR3 sequence (DNA): TGTGCCAGCAGGCCGCGGGCGGGGCCCCCCGAGCAGTACTTC. Translating gives CASRPRAGPPEQYF.

This clone was found a few times. The chain combines TRBV6-5 with TRBJ2-6; D may correspond to TRBD1 or TRBD2 (5 bases each). Germline-derived CDR1 and CDR2 are MNHEY and SVGAGI. V was trimmed by 6 bases and J by 2 bases, leaving 11 bases between them. This CDR3 has 15 residues. CDR3 bases: TGTGCCAGCAGGAGAGGGGAAGCTGGGGCCAACGTCCTGACTTTC. This gives the protein CASRRGEAGANVLTF.

The rearrangement uses TRBV30 and TRBJ1-5; D might be TRBD1 (6 bases). The length of the CDR3 is 11 residues. Germline CDR1 is GTSNPN and CDR2 is SVGIG (reference sequence). V lost 4 bases, J lost 9 bases, and 10 bases lay in between. Written as DNA, the CDR3 is TGTGCCTGGAACAGGGTGGGGCCCCAGCATTTT. This translates into CAWNRVGPQHF.